The source of this T cell receptor (beta chain) is a study of response to subunit inactivated influenza vaccine. Study results and caveats: Authors suggested few new T cells are recruited by each seasonal influenza vaccination.

V lost 5 bases to trimming and J lost 0 bases; unmatched junction nucleotides: 11. This CDR3 is 18 amino acids long. Looked up from germline, CDR1 is SGHVS and CDR2 is FQNEAQ. A single record per CDR3 protein comes from TCRdb applying MiXCR to the RT-PCR reads. The sample has almost 600,000 distinct CDR3 sequences, around 13% seen once. This clonotype was picked up a small number of times. Its antigen is undetermined. This sequence was found in a man aged 45-65 years who received an inactivated influenza vaccine. The chain recombines TRBV7-8 with TRBJ2-7, with 12 bases identical to TRBD2. The starting material was PBMCs from blood, obtained 11 to 12 days after vaccination. The CDR3 region is CASSPLGLAGKSSYEQYF. The CDR3 coding sequence is TGTGCCAGCAGCCCACTAGGACTAGCGGGGAAAAGCTCCTACGAGCAGTACTTC. The full variable domain, completed using reference TRBV7-8 and TRBJ2-7, is GAGVSQSPRYKVAKRGQDVALRCDPISGHVSLFWYQQALGQGPEFLTYFQNEAQLDKSGLPSDRFFAERPEGSVSTLKIQRTQQEDSAVYLCASSPLGLAGKSSYEQYFGPGTRLTVT.